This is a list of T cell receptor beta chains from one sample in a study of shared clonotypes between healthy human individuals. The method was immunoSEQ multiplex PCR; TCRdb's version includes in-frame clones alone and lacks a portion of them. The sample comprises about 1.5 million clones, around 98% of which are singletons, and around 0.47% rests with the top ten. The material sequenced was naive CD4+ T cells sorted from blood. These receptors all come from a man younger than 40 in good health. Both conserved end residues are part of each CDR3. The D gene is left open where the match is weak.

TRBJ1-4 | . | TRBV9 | CASSVGVTNEKLFF
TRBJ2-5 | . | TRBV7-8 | CASSLVRQARVETQYF
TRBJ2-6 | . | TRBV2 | CASSEALPGANVLTF
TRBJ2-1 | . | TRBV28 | CASKSGAYNEQFF
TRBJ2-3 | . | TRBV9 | CASSFGGSTDTQYF
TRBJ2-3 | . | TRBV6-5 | CASSYGLQADTQYF
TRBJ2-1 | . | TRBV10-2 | CASKLDFPNEQFF
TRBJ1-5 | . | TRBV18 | CASSPVRVVSNQPQHF
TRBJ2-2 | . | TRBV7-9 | CASSFVTEPLDTGELFF
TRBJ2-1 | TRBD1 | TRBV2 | CASSETVETGGYNEQFF
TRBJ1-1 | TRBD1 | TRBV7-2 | CASSFGQGDEAFF
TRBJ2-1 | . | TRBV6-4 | CASSGASGRGYNEQFF
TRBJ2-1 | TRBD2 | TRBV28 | CASSPRFPERGTYNEQFF
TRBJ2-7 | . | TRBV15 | CATSRARVSYEQYF
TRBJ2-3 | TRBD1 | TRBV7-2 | CASSPRTGTQYF
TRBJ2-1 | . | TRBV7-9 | CASSPLGSSYNEQFF
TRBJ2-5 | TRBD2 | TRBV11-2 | CASSLGAGGSGETQYF
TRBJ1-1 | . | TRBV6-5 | CASSPPDREAFF
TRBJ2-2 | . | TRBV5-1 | CASSPLGPNTGELFF
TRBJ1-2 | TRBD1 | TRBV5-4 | CASSLDGHRGSGYTF
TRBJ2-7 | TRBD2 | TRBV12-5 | CASGLRPSRLAENYEQYF
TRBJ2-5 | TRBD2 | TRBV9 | CASSALAGGIQETQYF
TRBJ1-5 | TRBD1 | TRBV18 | CASSPGTGSAPQHF
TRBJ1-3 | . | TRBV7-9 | CASSLSGVSAIYF
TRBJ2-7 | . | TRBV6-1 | CASSRVEHPPNEQYF
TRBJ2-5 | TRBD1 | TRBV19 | CASSQQGPGETQYF
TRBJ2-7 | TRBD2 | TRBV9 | CASSLAGGREQYF
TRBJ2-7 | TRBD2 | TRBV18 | CASSPLRLAGGPYEQYF
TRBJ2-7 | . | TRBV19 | CASSIDRLGEQYF
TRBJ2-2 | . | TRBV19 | CASRKWNSLTGELFF
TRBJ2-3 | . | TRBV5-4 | CASSLHGGITDTQYF
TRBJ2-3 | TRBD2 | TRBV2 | CASSVLAGLSDTQYF
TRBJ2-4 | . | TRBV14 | CASSQDRGADRGKNIQYF
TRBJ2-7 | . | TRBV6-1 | CASSQSHEQYF
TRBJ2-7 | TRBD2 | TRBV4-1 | CASSQGLAEGYYEQYF
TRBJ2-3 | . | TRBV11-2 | CASSLGGVRQSDTQYF
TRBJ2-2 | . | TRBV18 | CASSDNLGGELFF
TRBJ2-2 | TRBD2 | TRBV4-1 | CASSPLSGSRVTGELFF
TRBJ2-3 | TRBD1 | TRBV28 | CASRPPGQTTDTQYF
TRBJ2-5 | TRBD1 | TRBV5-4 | CASSLSIRTGAGETQYF
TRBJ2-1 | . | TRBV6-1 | CASWNARSSYNEQFF
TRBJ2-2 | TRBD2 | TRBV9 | CASSVEPGLVVVGELFF
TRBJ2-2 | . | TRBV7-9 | CASNNNRASQGELFF
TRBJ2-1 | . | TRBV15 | CATSRDPGLGLQRNEQFF
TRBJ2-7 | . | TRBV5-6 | CASSLVGSDATRWYF
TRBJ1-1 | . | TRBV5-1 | CASSLAITGLTEAFF
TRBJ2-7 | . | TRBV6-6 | CASSYSSGPEQYF
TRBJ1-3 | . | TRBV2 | CASNPRPRALSGNTIYF
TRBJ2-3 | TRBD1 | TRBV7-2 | CASSLRGTGGGDTQYF
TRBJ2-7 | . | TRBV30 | CAWSVGLSYEQYF
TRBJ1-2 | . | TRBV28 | CATRGRGAPRGYTF
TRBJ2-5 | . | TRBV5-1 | CASTLYRVQETQYF
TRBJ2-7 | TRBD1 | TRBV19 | CASSNSLTGTAPYEQYF
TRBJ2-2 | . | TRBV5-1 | CASSFGSGPIDTGELFF
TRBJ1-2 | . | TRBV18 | CASSPGANYGYTF
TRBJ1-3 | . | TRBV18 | CASSPPSGRGNTIYF